This is a list of T cell receptor beta chains from one sample in a study of T cells in tuberculosis. Libraries were prepared by immunoSEQ multiplex PCR; TCRdb keeps only in-frame clonotypes and omits some of them. The sample holds just under 45,000 clones, about 95% seen once. The specimen was PBMCs. Source of these receptors: a donor between 10 and 35 years old with latent tuberculosis or without tuberculosis infection. Some clones in this sample may be carry-over from other donors' samples. Both conserved end residues are part of each CDR3. A D gene is named only where the DNA matches it firmly. Where a row states a size, it is once, few, many or the class of an expanded clone; other rows omit it.

V gene: TRBV15
J gene: TRBJ2-7
D gene: TRBD2
clone size: .
CDR3 DNA: TGTGCCACCAGCAGACTGAACCCGACTAGCGGGATTAGGTCCTACGAGCAGTACTTC
CDR3 protein: CATSRLNPTSGIRSYEQYF

V gene: TRBV4-3
J gene: TRBJ2-7
D gene: TRBD2
clone size: .
CDR3 DNA: TGCGCCAGCAGCCAAGGGGCGGGGGGAGGATACGAGCAGTACTTC
CDR3 protein: CASSQGAGGGYEQYF

V gene: TRBV28
J gene: TRBJ2-7
D gene: TRBD1
clone size: .
CDR3 DNA: TGTGCCAGCACTACCCGGGACAGAGACTACGAGCAGTACTTC
CDR3 protein: CASTTRDRDYEQYF

V gene: TRBV11-2
J gene: TRBJ2-5
D gene: TRBD1
clone size: .
CDR3 DNA: TGTGCCAGCAGCCCATGGACAGGGGAGGGCGGGGAGACCCAGTACTTC
CDR3 protein: CASSPWTGEGGETQYF

V gene: TRBV5-1
J gene: TRBJ2-5
D gene: TRBD2
clone size: .
CDR3 DNA: TGCGCCAGCAGCTCTTTTAGCGGGAGTCCAGGGGAGACCCAGTACTTC
CDR3 protein: CASSSFSGSPGETQYF

V gene: TRBV27
J gene: TRBJ2-3
D gene: .
clone size: .
CDR3 DNA: TGTGCCAGCAGTTTATTGACCGACCTTGGGGGCCCTAGAGATACGCAGTATTTT
CDR3 protein: CASSLLTDLGGPRDTQYF

V gene: TRBV5-6
J gene: TRBJ1-1
D gene: .
clone size: .
CDR3 DNA: TGTGCCAGCACGCTAATGAACACTGAAGCTTTCTTT
CDR3 protein: CASTLMNTEAFF

V gene: TRBV28
J gene: TRBJ2-1
D gene: TRBD1
clone size: .
CDR3 DNA: TGTGCCAGCAGTCCCTCCGGGACAGGGTACTACAATGAGCAGTTCTTC
CDR3 protein: CASSPSGTGYYNEQFF

V gene: TRBV7-9
J gene: TRBJ1-1
D gene: TRBD1
clone size: once
CDR3 DNA: TGTGCCAGCAGCTTAGGACAGGGGGTGCAAAACACTGAAGCTTTCTTT
CDR3 protein: CASSLGQGVQNTEAFF

V gene: TRBV5-1
J gene: TRBJ2-3
D gene: TRBD2
clone size: .
CDR3 DNA: TGCGCCAGCAGCGGGATAGCGGGAGGGCGGACAGATACGCAGTATTTT
CDR3 protein: CASSGIAGGRTDTQYF

V gene: TRBV19
J gene: TRBJ1-5
D gene: TRBD1
clone size: .
CDR3 DNA: TGTGCCAGTACCCCGGTAGGGGGCGGTGGGTATCAGCCCCAGCATTTT
CDR3 protein: CASTPVGGGGYQPQHF

V gene: TRBV7-3
J gene: TRBJ2-3
D gene: TRBD2
clone size: .
CDR3 DNA: TGTGCCAGCAGTCGTGCGGGAGGAACCACAGATACGCAGTATTTT
CDR3 protein: CASSRAGGTTDTQYF

V gene: TRBV7-2
J gene: TRBJ1-5
D gene: TRBD1
clone size: .
CDR3 DNA: TGTGCCAGCAGCTTAGCAGGGACAGGCTTTTTTCAGCCCCAGCATTTT
CDR3 protein: CASSLAGTGFFQPQHF

V gene: TRBV9
J gene: TRBJ2-3
D gene: TRBD2
clone size: once
CDR3 DNA: TGTGCCAGCAGCGTAGAGGGTAGATGGGGGGGTGAGCAGTATTTT
CDR3 protein: CASSVEGRWGGEQYF

V gene: TRBV14
J gene: TRBJ2-3
D gene: .
clone size: once
CDR3 DNA: TGTGCCAGCAGCCACTGGAAAGACACCACAGATACGCAGTATTTT
CDR3 protein: CASSHWKDTTDTQYF

V gene: TRBV5-1
J gene: TRBJ2-1
D gene: .
clone size: .
CDR3 DNA: TGCGCCAGCAGCTTAAGACAGGATAGCTCCTACAATGAGCAGTTCTTC
CDR3 protein: CASSLRQDSSYNEQFF

V gene: TRBV4-1
J gene: TRBJ1-5
D gene: TRBD1
clone size: .
CDR3 DNA: TGCGCCAGCAGCCAAGATACAGGGGGTAGCAATCAGCCCCAGCATTTT
CDR3 protein: CASSQDTGGSNQPQHF

V gene: TRBV2
J gene: TRBJ2-7
D gene: TRBD2
clone size: .
CDR3 DNA: TGTGCCAGCCAGGTCCCGATGAGCGGGAGTCCAACGGACGAGCAGTACTTC
CDR3 protein: CASQVPMSGSPTDEQYF

V gene: TRBV7-2
J gene: TRBJ2-7
D gene: .
clone size: .
CDR3 DNA: TGTGCCAGCAGCACACAGGGGGGGGCGACCTACGAGCAGTACTTC
CDR3 protein: CASSTQGGATYEQYF

V gene: TRBV18
J gene: TRBJ2-7
D gene: TRBD1
clone size: .
CDR3 DNA: TGTGCCAGCTCTGGGACAGGTACCACCCACGAGCAGTACTTC
CDR3 protein: CASSGTGTTHEQYF

V gene: TRBV30
J gene: TRBJ1-2
D gene: .
clone size: once
CDR3 DNA: TGTGCCTCCGAATCGGATAGGGGTGGCTACACCTTC
CDR3 protein: CASESDRGGYTF

V gene: TRBV28
J gene: TRBJ1-1
D gene: TRBD1
clone size: .
CDR3 DNA: TGTGCCAGCAGTTCCAGGGGGCCAACGGGGGAAGCTTTCTTT
CDR3 protein: CASSSRGPTGEAFF

V gene: TRBV11-1
J gene: TRBJ2-7
D gene: TRBD1
clone size: .
CDR3 DNA: TGTGCCAGCAGCTCGCGACAGGGAGAGCAGTACTTC
CDR3 protein: CASSSRQGEQYF

V gene: TRBV15
J gene: TRBJ1-5
D gene: .
clone size: .
CDR3 DNA: TGTGCCACCAGCAGGTCCACGGACAGATTGGATCAGCCCCAGCATTTT
CDR3 protein: CATSRSTDRLDQPQHF

V gene: TRBV19
J gene: TRBJ1-5
D gene: .
clone size: few
CDR3 DNA: TGTGCCAGTAGTAGGATGGCCAGGGGTCAGCCCCAGCATTTT
CDR3 protein: CASSRMARGQPQHF

V gene: TRBV5-6
J gene: TRBJ2-3
D gene: .
clone size: once
CDR3 DNA: TGTGCCAGCAGCTTGGTTCGGGGATTCACAGATACGCAGTATTTT
CDR3 protein: CASSLVRGFTDTQYF

V gene: TRBV10-3
J gene: TRBJ2-7
D gene: TRBD1
clone size: .
CDR3 DNA: TGTGCCACCCAGACAGGGGACTCCTACGAGCAGTACTTC
CDR3 protein: CATQTGDSYEQYF

V gene: TRBV7-3
J gene: TRBJ2-1
D gene: TRBD1
clone size: .
CDR3 DNA: TGTGCCAGCAGCTTATATTTTAGTGGGACAGGAAACAATGAGCAGTTCTTC
CDR3 protein: CASSLYFSGTGNNEQFF

V gene: TRBV4-1
J gene: TRBJ2-1
D gene: .
clone size: .
CDR3 DNA: TGCGCCAGCAGCCACTCGGGAGTTATTGAGCAGTTCTTC
CDR3 protein: CASSHSGVIEQFF

V gene: TRBV5-1
J gene: TRBJ2-3
D gene: .
clone size: .
CDR3 DNA: TGCGCCAGCAGCCCAACTCTCACAGATACGCAGTATTTT
CDR3 protein: CASSPTLTDTQYF

V gene: TRBV6-5
J gene: TRBJ1-2
D gene: .
clone size: .
CDR3 DNA: TGTGCCAGCAGTCCTGGACTGGGCGGCTACACCTTC
CDR3 protein: CASSPGLGGYTF

V gene: TRBV19
J gene: TRBJ2-3
D gene: .
clone size: .
CDR3 DNA: TGTGCCAGTAGCCTCGGGAGAACAGATACGCAGTATTTT
CDR3 protein: CASSLGRTDTQYF

V gene: TRBV27
J gene: TRBJ2-7
D gene: TRBD1
clone size: .
CDR3 DNA: TGTGCCAGCAACAGGGGAAATTCCTTTGAAGAGCAGTACTTC
CDR3 protein: CASNRGNSFEEQYF

V gene: TRBV19
J gene: TRBJ1-5
D gene: .
clone size: .
CDR3 DNA: TGTGCCAGTAGTATGTACTCGCCCAATCAGCCCCAGCATTTT
CDR3 protein: CASSMYSPNQPQHF

V gene: TRBV7-9
J gene: TRBJ1-1
D gene: .
clone size: .
CDR3 DNA: TGTGCCAGCAGCTCTCGACAGAATATGAACACTGAAGCTTTCTTT
CDR3 protein: CASSSRQNMNTEAFF

V gene: TRBV25-1
J gene: TRBJ1-4
D gene: TRBD1
clone size: .
CDR3 DNA: TGTGCCAGCAGTGAACCCACAGGGGGCACTAATGAAAAACTGTTTTTT
CDR3 protein: CASSEPTGGTNEKLFF

V gene: TRBV14
J gene: TRBJ2-4
D gene: TRBD1
clone size: .
CDR3 DNA: TGTGCCAGCAGCCGGACAGGGGGCTTCCCCTCTCTAGCCAAAAACATTCAGTACTTC
CDR3 protein: CASSRTGGFPSLAKNIQYF

V gene: TRBV5-6
J gene: TRBJ2-3
D gene: .
clone size: .
CDR3 DNA: TGTGCCAGCAGCTCCTTATATGCTGCGTCAGATACGCAGTATTTT
CDR3 protein: CASSSLYAASDTQYF

V gene: TRBV10-3
J gene: TRBJ1-1
D gene: .
clone size: .
CDR3 DNA: TGTGCCATCAGACAGGTGGGCACTGAAGCTTTCTTT
CDR3 protein: CAIRQVGTEAFF

V gene: TRBV28
J gene: TRBJ1-1
D gene: TRBD1
clone size: .
CDR3 DNA: TGTGCCAGCAGTTTAAGAAGGGGACAGCTAAACACTGAAGCTTTCTTT
CDR3 protein: CASSLRRGQLNTEAFF

V gene: TRBV28
J gene: TRBJ1-2
D gene: TRBD1
clone size: .
CDR3 DNA: TGTGCCCTACAGGAACCGATAGGGGGCGGCTACACCTTC
CDR3 protein: CALQEPIGGGYTF

V gene: TRBV7-9
J gene: TRBJ2-1
D gene: .
clone size: .
CDR3 DNA: TGTGCCAGCAGCCTTAGAGTTGGTAATGAGCAGTTCTTC
CDR3 protein: CASSLRVGNEQFF